These T cell receptor beta chains were read from a single sample in a study of CD8+CD57+ T cells in acquired aplastic anemia. A single record per CDR3 protein comes from TCRdb applying MiXCR to the reads. This table has 75,000 to 90,000 distinct CDR3 sequences, over 35% appearing once. Sequencing used sorted CD4+, CD8+, or CD8+CD57+ T cells (not recorded which) from PBMCs. The receptors originated from a human donor in good health, serving as a control. Each CDR3 is given with its conserved first and last residue. Each record gives: clone size, J gene, D gene, V gene, CDR3 protein, CDR3 DNA. The D gene is left open where the match is weak. Size is omitted from some rows. Given values are once, few, many or a class for expanded clones.

>-|TRBJ1-2|TRBD1|TRBV19
CASTTPGQGFGYTF
TGTGCCAGTACCACTCCGGGACAGGGGTTCGGCTACACCTTC
>once|TRBJ2-2|-|TRBV7-9
CASSQQNTGELFF
TGTGCCAGCAGTCAACAGAACACCGGGGAGCTGTTTTTT
>-|TRBJ2-7|-|TRBV25-1
CASLGGAWSYEQYF
TGTGCCAGCTTGGGGGGGGCTTGGTCCTACGAGCAGTACTTC
>-|TRBJ1-3|TRBD1|TRBV2
CASSLQGDGNTIYF
TGTGCCAGCAGTCTACAGGGGGATGGAAACACCATATATTTT
>few|TRBJ2-2|TRBD2|TRBV11-2
CASSPSGVGSSGELFF
TGTGCCAGCAGCCCAAGCGGGGTTGGGTCTTCCGGGGAGCTGTTTTTT
>-|TRBJ2-5|-|TRBV27
CASSLLWGPGNGETQYF
TGTGCCAGCAGTTTATTATGGGGGCCGGGAAATGGAGAGACCCAGTACTTC
>-|TRBJ2-3|-|TRBV11-2
CASSFRLAERNTDTQYF
TGTGCCAGCAGCTTCCGATTAGCGGAGCGCAACACAGATACGCAGTATTTT
>-|TRBJ2-7|-|TRBV12-3/TRBV12-4
CASSPTGHRREQYF
TGTGCCAGCAGCCCAACGGGCCATCGGAGAGAGCAGTACTTC
>once|TRBJ2-5|-|TRBV7-9
CASSFVQSQETQYF
TGTGCCAGCAGCTTTGTTCAGTCACAAGAGACCCAGTACTTC
>few|TRBJ1-4|-|TRBV2
CASSRGPTNEKLFF
TGTGCCAGCAGCCGGGGCCCAACTAATGAAAAACTGTTTTTT
>-|TRBJ2-4|-|TRBV6-1
CASSLIPPWEGDIQYF
TGTGCCAGCAGCCTAATCCCTCCGTGGGAGGGGGACATTCAGTACTTC
>many|TRBJ2-1|-|TRBV19
CASSADPSSYNEQFF
TGTGCCAGTAGTGCAGACCCGAGCTCCTACAATGAGCAGTTCTTC
>-|TRBJ2-7|-|TRBV24-1
CATSGSGARRREQYF
TGTGCCACCAGTGGTTCCGGGGCTAGACGCCGTGAGCAGTACTTC
>once|TRBJ1-2|-|TRBV4-2
CASSQDNKGPRDYGYTF
TGTGCCAGCAGCCAAGATAATAAGGGACCGAGAGACTATGGCTACACCTTC
>-|TRBJ1-2|-|TRBV2
CASSAANYGYTF
TGTGCCAGCAGTGCCGCTAACTATGGCTACACCTTC
>many|TRBJ1-1|-|TRBV7-2
CASSGGGAEAFF
TGTGCCAGCAGCGGCGGGGGGGCTGAAGCTTTCTTT
>few|TRBJ1-6|-|TRBV25-1
CASSLDMGGNSPLHF
TGCGCCAGCAGCTTGGACATGGGGGGAAATTCACCCCTCCACTTT
>-|TRBJ2-5|-|TRBV10-3
CAISEPGTGGETQYF
TGTGCCATCAGTGAACCCGGGACTGGTGGTGAGACCCAGTACTTC
>-|TRBJ1-5|-|TRBV5-5
CASSLGVWATNQPQHF
TGTGCCAGCAGCTTGGGAGTGTGGGCCACGAATCAGCCCCAGCATTTT
>-|TRBJ2-7|-|TRBV6-2/TRBV6-3
CASSYSASLPHYTFSYEQYF
TGTGCCAGCAGTTACTCAGCATCCCTTCCACACTACACCTTCTCCTACGAGCAGTACTTC
>many|TRBJ2-3|-|TRBV25-1
CASSTVEGPKDTQYF
TGTGCCAGCAGTACCGTGGAAGGTCCTAAGGATACGCAGTATTTT
>-|TRBJ1-5|-|TRBV4-1
CARSPGLSSNQPQHF
TGCGCCCGCAGCCCGGGCCTCTCCAGCAATCAGCCCCAGCATTTT
>-|TRBJ2-3|-|TRBV29-1
CSTDSGTDTQYF
TGCAGCACCGACAGCGGCACAGATACGCAGTATTTT